The 23 T cell receptor beta chains below were found in one sample sequenced in a study of STAT5B mutations in CD4+ large granular lymphocyte leukemia. Clones were read by immunoSEQ multiplex PCR, and TCRdb kept only the in-frame ones, dropping some. The sample contains 30,000 to 40,000 clones, 69% of which appear only once. Source material: CD4+ T cells from blood buffy coats. The receptor source for this set is a human donor in good health.

The CDR3 sequence is CASSGTSGGFYNEQFF. In DNA form, the CDR3 reads TGTGCCAGCAGTGGGACTAGCGGGGGCTTCTACAATGAGCAGTTCTTC. The chain carries TRBV28 and TRBJ2-1; TRBD2 aligns across 14 bases. The CDR3 has 16 residues. V was pared by 5 bases and J by 3 bases, with 3 bases of the junction left unmatched. Germline V lookup: CDR1 MDHEN, CDR2 SYDVKM.

This chain joins TRBV5-1 and TRBJ2-5; D is possibly TRBD1 (6 bases). Germline CDR1 SGHRS, CDR2 YFSETQ. Trimming pared 1 base from V and 4 bases from J, leaving 14 bases between. The CDR3 contains 15 residues. The CDR3 here is CASSLTGSVGETQYF. CDR3 DNA sequence: TGCGCCAGCAGCTTGACAGGGTCGGTTGGAGAGACCCAGTACTTC.

This clone occurred once. This sequence joins TRBV27 and TRBJ2-3, with 12 bases that match TRBD1. The CDR3 runs 16 residues. Losses at the gene ends were 5 bases for V and 5 bases for J; bases not matched to a gene: 8. The V gene's germline CDR1 is MNHEY and CDR2 SMNVEV (reference sequence). CDR3 DNA: TGTGCCAGCAGTACCGGGACAGGGGGCCGCGGAGATACGCAGTATTTT. Its protein product is CASSTGTGGRGDTQYF.

Here the CDR3 DNA reads TGTGCCAGCAGCTTAGGCTACGGGACACGAGGGCGTAACAATGAGCAGTTCTTC. This encodes CASSLGYGTRGRNNEQFF. The chain joins TRBV7-9 to TRBJ2-1; TRBD1 is a possible D gene (6 bases). The V gene's germline CDR1 is SEHNR and CDR2 FQNEAQ (reference sequence). The CDR3 is 18 residues long. Trimming shortened V by 1 base and J by 5 bases, and 21 bases separated the two germline ends.

The gene calls are TRBV5-6 and TRBJ2-6; D gene unclear. This CDR3 contains 17 residues. CDR1 SGHDT and CDR2 YYEEEE come from the germline V gene. V dropped 0 bases and J dropped 0 bases, with 10 bases sitting between them. CDR3 sequence (DNA): TGTGCCAGCAGCTTGGAAGGGTCCGGCTCTGGGGCCAACGTCCTGACTTTC. It yields the protein CASSLEGSGSGANVLTF. Using reference TRBV5-6 and TRBJ2-6 for the parts outside the CDR3, the full variable domain is DAGVTQSPTHLIKTRGQQVTLRCSPKSGHDTVSWYQQALGQGPQFIFQYYEEEERQRGNFPDRFSGHQFPNYSSELNVNALLLGDSALYLCASSLEGSGSGANVLTFGAGSRLTVL.

This chain joins TRBV5-4 and TRBJ2-3; 7 nucleotides match TRBD1. The CDR3 covers 16 residues. From germline, CDR1 is SGHNT and CDR2 YYREEE (reference sequence). The ends lost 4 bases at V and 4 bases at J; junction bases unmatched: 12. The CDR3 sequence: CASSALAGQAADTQYF. For the CDR3, the DNA is TGTGCCAGCAGCGCCCTCGCTGGACAGGCCGCAGATACGCAGTATTTT.

In DNA, the CDR3 is TGTGCCAGCAGCCAAGATACCGAACCCGGGACAGTGAATGGAAACACCATATATTTT. The encoded protein is CASSQDTEPGTVNGNTIYF. The chain combines TRBV4-2 with TRBJ1-3; 7 bases are shared with TRBD1. CDR3 length: 19 amino acids. From germline, CDR1 is LGHNA and CDR2 YNFKEQ. Losses at the gene ends were 0 bases for V and 3 bases for J; bases not matched to a gene: 14.

V and J are TRBV7-2 and TRBJ2-5; 9 bases agree with TRBD1. V lost 5 bases to trimming and J lost 5 bases; unmatched junction nucleotides: 3. This CDR3 spans 13 amino acids. Looked up from germline, CDR1 is SGHTA and CDR2 is FQGNSA. The CDR3 loop reads CASSPGTGETQYF. As DNA, the CDR3 is TGTGCCAGCAGCCCCGGGACAGGGGAGACCCAGTACTTC.

J is TRBJ1-2 and V is TRBV19; no reliable D call. The CDR3 runs 13 residues. The V gene lost 4 bases and the J gene lost 4 bases, with 10 bases spanning the gap. In germline, CDR1 is LNHDA, CDR2 SQIVND (reference sequence). The DNA for the CDR3 is TGTGCCAGTAGTACAGGAGATACCTATGGCTACACCTTC. Translated, it gives CASSTGDTYGYTF.

The gene calls are TRBV30 and TRBJ2-1; 11 nucleotides line up with TRBD1. Germline V gene lookup returns CDR1 GTSNPN and CDR2 SVGIG (reference sequence). After removal of 2 bases from V and 0 bases from J, the junction contained 12 bases not matched to a gene. The CDR3 extends over 19 amino acids. CDR3 amino acids: CAWSRHWTGGGSSYNEQFF. CDR3 nucleotide sequence: TGTGCCTGGAGTCGACATTGGACAGGGGGCGGGAGCTCCTACAATGAGCAGTTCTTC.

This clone was counted between two and nine times. This chain connects TRBV6-1 to TRBJ2-2; D gene unclear. Trimming left V 6 bases short and J 2 bases short, with 10 bases between. This CDR3 has 14 amino acids. The germline V gene has CDR1 MNHNS and CDR2 SASEGT. The DNA for the CDR3 is TGTGCCAGCAGCCTGACTGGAAACACCGGGGAGCTGTTTTTT. This codes for CASSLTGNTGELFF.

The chain is built from TRBV30 and TRBJ1-2; no clear D gene. CDR1 and CDR2 from the germline V gene are GTSNPN and SVGIG (reference sequence). Trimming shortened V by 7 bases and J by 4 bases, and 13 bases separated the two germline ends. CDR3 length: 12 amino acids. The CDR3 region is CASKFVAYGYTF. DNA for the CDR3: TGTGCCTCCAAGTTCGTGGCCTATGGCTACACCTTC.

There are a few counts of this clone. The rearrangement uses TRBV5-6 and TRBJ1-1; 8 nucleotides match TRBD1. Germline V gene sequence: CDR1 SGHDT, CDR2 YYEEEE. V shed 0 bases, J shed 4 bases, and the junction held 5 bases outside the gene matches. This CDR3 region has 15 residues. The CDR3 DNA reads as TGTGCCAGCAGCTTGGTGGCAGGGGGCCGCACTGAAGCTTTCTTT. Protein product: CASSLVAGGRTEAFF.

This chain uses TRBV30 with TRBJ1-1; possibly TRBD1 for D (6 bases). The V and J ends lost 3 bases and 0 bases respectively, with 14 bases between them. The CDR3 length is 15 residues. Germline V gives CDR1 GTSNPN, CDR2 SVGIG (reference sequence). The CDR3 DNA follows: TGTGCCTGGAGGCGAGGGGGGGGAATGAACACTGAAGCTTTCTTT. Protein: CAWRRGGGMNTEAFF.

This clone has more than one count but fewer than ten. This sequence joins TRBV19 and TRBJ1-1; the match to TRBD1 covers 8 bases. The V gene end was trimmed by 7 bases and the J gene end by 5 bases; junction bases not matched to a gene: 9. CDR1 and CDR2 (germline): LNHDA, SQIVND (reference sequence). The CDR3 is made up of 14 amino acids. Here the CDR3 DNA reads TGTGCCAGTATCACGGACAGGGTGGGTACTGAAGCTTTCTTT. It translates to CASITDRVGTEAFF.

In its sample, this clone was seen once. J is TRBJ2-5 and V is TRBV7-9; 8 bases map to TRBD1. Losses at the gene ends were 5 bases for V and 4 bases for J; bases not matched to a gene: 6. Looked up from germline, CDR1 is SEHNR and CDR2 is FQNEAQ (reference sequence). The CDR3 contains 14 residues. As DNA, the CDR3 is TGTGCCAGCAGCCTCCAGGGGGCGGGAGAGACCCAGTACTTC. Translating gives CASSLQGAGETQYF.

This clone was seen only a few times. This rearrangement joins TRBV10-3 to TRBJ2-3, with TRBD1 identical over 8 bases. CDR1 and CDR2 (germline): ENHRY, SYGVKD. The CDR3 spans 14 residues. The J segment lost 3 bases and the V segment lost 4 bases, leaving 3 bases of the junction unmatched. CDR3 bases: TGTGCCATCAGTGGACAGGGGCGAACAGATACGCAGTATTTT. Translating it yields CAISGQGRTDTQYF.

V and J are TRBV25-1 and TRBJ2-7; D unresolved. This CDR3 spans 13 amino acids. Germline V gene sequence: CDR1 MGHDK, CDR2 SYGVNS. With 5 bases removed from V and 4 bases from J, the gap between germline ends came to 12 bases. The CDR3 loop is CASSPPGPYEQYF. Here the CDR3 DNA reads TGTGCCAGCAGTCCCCCGGGCCCATACGAGCAGTACTTC.

The V call is TRBV7-2, the J call TRBJ1-6; 7 nucleotides align to TRBD1. Looked up from germline, CDR1 is SGHTA and CDR2 is FQGNSA. The CDR3 runs 14 residues. With V trimmed by 5 bases and J by 7 bases, 5 bases remained unmatched. CDR3 in DNA: TGTGCCAGCAGCAGGGACAGACGAAATTCACCCCTCCACTTT. This gives the protein CASSRDRRNSPLHF.

The sample holds a few counts of this clone. This chain connects TRBV6-6 to TRBJ2-7, with D maybe TRBD2 (6 bases). CDR1 is MNHNY, CDR2 SVGAGI, per germline (reference sequence). The CDR3 totals 14 residues. V gave up 0 bases and J gave up 3 bases, with 9 bases separating them. CDR3 sequence: CASSYSRGLYEQYF. The DNA of the CDR3 is TGTGCCAGCAGTTACTCTAGGGGACTCTACGAGCAGTACTTC.

This chain links TRBV5-6 with TRBJ2-3; tentatively, D is TRBD1 (6 bases). The ends were cut back, 4 bases at V and 8 bases at J, with 14 bases in the middle. This CDR3 is 13 amino acids long. Germline V gene lookup returns CDR1 SGHDT and CDR2 YYEEEE. The CDR3 bases are TGTGCCAGCAGCGCTGTAAAAGGGGGTACGCAGTATTTT. Translated, it gives CASSAVKGGTQYF.

The chain joins TRBV10-2 to TRBJ1-1; D might be TRBD1 (5 bases). This CDR3 has 14 residues. CDR1 WSHSY and CDR2 SAAADI come from the germline V gene. The V end was cut by 7 bases, the J end by 4 bases, with 16 bases between. CDR3 coding DNA: TGCGCCAGCACTGCGCGTAGGGGTGTCACTGAAGCTTTCTTT. Its translation: CASTARRGVTEAFF.

The V call is TRBV19, the J call TRBJ2-2; D is undetermined. V lost 7 bases and J 6 bases, leaving 12 bases between the germline ends. CDR1 and CDR2 (germline): LNHDA, SQIVND (reference sequence). This CDR3 region has 13 residues. The CDR3 sequence: CASNMGFAGELFF. CDR3 nucleotides: TGTGCCAGTAATATGGGTTTCGCCGGGGAGCTGTTTTTT.